The sequence of this T cell receptor (beta chain) was determined in a study of T cell responses to AZD1222 COVID-19 vaccine. Points from the study as a whole: Nearly half of the spike-specific TCRs reportedly recognize variant regions that carry no mutations. Distributed over spike, vaccine-associated CD4 TCRs predominated at 160-218 and 743-854.

Comments on this clone: Its antigen remains unknown.

The table came from immunoSEQ multiplex PCR; TCRdb's copy has only in-frame clones and leaves some out. This repertoire shows about 47,000 clones, over 75% found once; its top ten account for 20% to 25%. After removal of 3 bases from V and 6 bases from J, the junction contained 8 bases not matched to a gene. The germline V gene has CDR1 SGDLS and CDR2 YYNGEE. The CDR3 length is 15 residues. The TCR comes from an adult who received the MenACWY meningococcal vaccine as a control. The rearrangement links TRBV9 to TRBJ2-7, with TRBD2 matching over 11 bases. Sequenced here: peripheral blood, sampled 28 days after the second dose of the MenACWY control vaccine. The CDR3 DNA is TGTGCCAGCAGCGCTCCCCGTACTAGCGGGAGCGAGCAGTACTTC. This gives the protein CASSAPRTSGSEQYF.